Included here is one TCR beta chain sequence, with context. As yet, its antigen is unknown. The sample comes from a study of post-analysis software for immune sequencing data. About the study: Several disease courses (relapsing-remitting, secondary progressive and progressive-relapsing) of multiple sclerosis were included.

Unique-molecular-identifier-tagged TCR beta cDNA libraries were used. T cells numbering about 0.85 to 10 million yielded cDNA molecules that totaled roughly 500,000. TCRdb re-called the PCR reads with MiXCR, one entry per CDR3 protein. The table includes roughly 800,000 distinct CDR3 sequences, more than 45% detected once. Study conclusions and caveats: The authors found that F measure strongly co-clustered same-batch samples. Multiple sclerosis patients showed significantly lower normalized Chao1 diversity than controls did.

The receptor was derived from a girl aged 10-17 years with multiple sclerosis. The sequencing input was blood.

CDR3 sequence: CASSRYGTTTF. As DNA, the CDR3 is TGTGCCAGCAGCCGCTACGGGACCACCACCTTC. The J gene is TRBJ1-2, the V gene TRBV6-5; weak D call: TRBD1 (5 bases). Germline values: CDR1 MNHEY, CDR2 SVGAGI. The CDR3 covers 11 residues. Trimming removed 6 bases from V and 13 bases from J, with 15 bases in between.